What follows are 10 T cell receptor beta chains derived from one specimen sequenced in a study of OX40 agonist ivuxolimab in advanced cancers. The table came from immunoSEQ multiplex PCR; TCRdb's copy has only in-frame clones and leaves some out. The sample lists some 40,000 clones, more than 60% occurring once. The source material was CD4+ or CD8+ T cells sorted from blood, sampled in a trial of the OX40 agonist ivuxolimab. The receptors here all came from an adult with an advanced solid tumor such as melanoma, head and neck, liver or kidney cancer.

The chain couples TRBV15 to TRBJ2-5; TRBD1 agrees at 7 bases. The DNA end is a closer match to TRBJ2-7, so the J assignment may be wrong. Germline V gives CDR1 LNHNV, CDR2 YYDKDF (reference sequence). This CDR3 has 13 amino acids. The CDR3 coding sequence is TGTGCCACCAGCAGCGATAGACAGGGCGAGCAGTACTTC. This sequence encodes CATSSDRQGEQYF.

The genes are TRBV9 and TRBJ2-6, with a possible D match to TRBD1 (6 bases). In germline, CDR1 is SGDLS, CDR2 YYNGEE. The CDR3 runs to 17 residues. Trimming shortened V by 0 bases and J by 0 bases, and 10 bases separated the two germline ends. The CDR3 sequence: CASSVVLGGSGANVLTF. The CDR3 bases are TGTGCCAGCAGCGTAGTTCTAGGGGGCTCTGGGGCCAACGTCCTGACTTTC.

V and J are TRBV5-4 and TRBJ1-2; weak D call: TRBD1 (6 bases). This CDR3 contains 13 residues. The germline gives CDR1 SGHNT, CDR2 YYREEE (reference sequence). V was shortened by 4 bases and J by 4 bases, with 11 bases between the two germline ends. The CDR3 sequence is CASSPGQLYGYTF. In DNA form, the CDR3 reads TGTGCCAGCAGCCCAGGACAGCTCTATGGCTACACCTTC.

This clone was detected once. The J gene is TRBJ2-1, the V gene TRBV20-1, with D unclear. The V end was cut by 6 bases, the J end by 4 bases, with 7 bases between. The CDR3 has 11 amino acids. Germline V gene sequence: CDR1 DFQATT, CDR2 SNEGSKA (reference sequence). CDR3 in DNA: TGCAGTGCCAGTGAGTACAATGAGCAGTTCTTC. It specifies CSASEYNEQFF.

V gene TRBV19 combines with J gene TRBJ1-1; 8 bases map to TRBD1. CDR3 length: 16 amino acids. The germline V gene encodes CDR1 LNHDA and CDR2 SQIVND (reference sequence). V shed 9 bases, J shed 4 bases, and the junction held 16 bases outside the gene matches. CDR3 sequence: CASPPRDRRLVTEAFF. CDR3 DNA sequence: TGTGCCAGCCCACCCCGGGACAGGCGCCTCGTCACTGAAGCTTTCTTT. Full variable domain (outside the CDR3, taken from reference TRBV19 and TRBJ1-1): DGGITQSPKYLFRKEGQNVTLSCEQNLNHDAMYWYRQDPGQGLRLIYYSQIVNDFQKGDIAEGYSVSREKKESFPLTVTSAQKNPTAFYLCASPPRDRRLVTEAFFGQGTRLTVV.

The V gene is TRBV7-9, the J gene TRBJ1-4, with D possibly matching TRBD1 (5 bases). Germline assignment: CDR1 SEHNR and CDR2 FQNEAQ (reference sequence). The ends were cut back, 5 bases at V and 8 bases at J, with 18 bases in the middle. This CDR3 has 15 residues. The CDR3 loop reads CASSTDRGWNEKLFF. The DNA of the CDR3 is TGTGCCAGCAGCACCGACAGAGGATGGAACGAAAAACTGTTTTTT.

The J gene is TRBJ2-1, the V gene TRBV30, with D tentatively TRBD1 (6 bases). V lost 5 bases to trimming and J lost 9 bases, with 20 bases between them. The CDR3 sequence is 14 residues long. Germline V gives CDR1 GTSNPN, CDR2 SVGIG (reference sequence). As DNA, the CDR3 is TGTGCCTGGCTCAGCCAGGGGTGGGGATCTGAGCAGTTCTTC. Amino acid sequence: CAWLSQGWGSEQFF.

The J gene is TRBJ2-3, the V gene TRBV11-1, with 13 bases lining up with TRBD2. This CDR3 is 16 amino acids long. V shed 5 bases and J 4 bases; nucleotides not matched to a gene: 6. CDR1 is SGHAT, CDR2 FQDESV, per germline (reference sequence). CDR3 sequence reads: CASSIGTSGNADTQYF. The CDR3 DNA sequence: TGTGCCAGCAGCATAGGGACTAGCGGGAACGCAGATACGCAGTATTTT.

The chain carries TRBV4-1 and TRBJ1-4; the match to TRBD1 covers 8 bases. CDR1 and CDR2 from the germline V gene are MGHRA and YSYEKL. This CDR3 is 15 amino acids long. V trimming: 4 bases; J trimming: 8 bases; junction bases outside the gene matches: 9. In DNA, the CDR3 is TGCGCCAGCAGCCCGATCCCGACAGGGGACGAAAAACTGTTTTTT. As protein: CASSPIPTGDEKLFF.

The CDR3 DNA is TGTGCCAGCTCACCTGCGGACATCCGGACTGGGGCCAACGTCCTGACTTTC. Its translation is CASSPADIRTGANVLTF. The chain joins TRBV18 to TRBJ2-6; D is perhaps TRBD1 (5 bases). Between the trimmed V and J ends, which lost 3 bases and 2 bases, there was a span of 14 bases. The CDR3 length is 17 residues. The germline V gene encodes CDR1 KGHSH and CDR2 LQKENI.